This is a list of T cell receptor beta chains from one sample in a study of regulatory T cells in long-lasting Graves disease. TCRdb used MiXCR to reprocess the multiplex PCR reads, holding one entry per CDR3 protein. Altogether about 540,000 distinct CDR3 sequences are present, approximately 12% being singletons, with the ten largest covering roughly 9.7%. This sample also appeared in a second study, on T cells in Graves' hyperthyroidism and ophthalmopathy.

The specimen comprised peripheral blood mononuclear cells (PBMCs), sampled at new diagnosis, from a patient treated with antithyroid drugs. The receptors originated from a man younger than 45 with Graves disease. The CDR3 runs from the conserved cysteine through the conserved F or W. The order of the fields is clone size, CDR3 length, D gene, J gene, V gene, CDR3 protein, CDR3 DNA. A D gene is named only where the DNA matches it firmly. Some rows have no size entry. The others give once, few or many, or a class for an expanded clone.

>many|16|TRBD2|TRBJ2-7|TRBV7-2
CASSLAGLQYSYEQYF
TGTGCCAGCAGCTTAGCGGGACTACAGTACTCCTACGAGCAGTACTTC
>many|13|NA|TRBJ2-7|TRBV6-5
CASSFYRDGEQYF
TGTGCCAGCAGTTTTTACAGGGATGGGGAGCAGTACTTC
>many|15|NA|TRBJ2-2|TRBV19
CASSIGLARTGELFF
TGTGCCAGTAGTATAGGGCTAGCGCGTACCGGGGAGCTGTTTTTT
>few|14|NA|TRBJ2-3|TRBV7-9
CASSSGESTDTQYF
TGTGCCAGCAGCTCAGGGGAAAGCACAGATACGCAGTATTTT
>many|13|TRBD1|TRBJ2-7|TRBV27
CASSRGRGYEQYF
TGTGCCAGCAGCCGGGGCAGGGGGTACGAGCAGTACTTC
>few|15|TRBD1|TRBJ1-2|TRBV29-1
CSVQTQGGTNYGYTF
TGCAGCGTCCAAACTCAGGGGGGGACTAACTATGGCTACACCTTC
>NA|16|NA|TRBJ1-3|TRBV27
CANGGDRLISGNTIYF
TGTGCCAACGGTGGGGATCGGTTGATCTCTGGAAACACCATATATTTT
>NA|15|NA|TRBJ2-2|TRBV9
CASSVAVARAGELFF
TGTGCCAGCAGCGTAGCGGTTGCCCGGGCCGGGGAGCTGTTTTTT
>few|14|TRBD1|TRBJ1-2|TRBV30
CAWRGQVPIYGYTF
TGTGCCTGGAGGGGACAGGTCCCAATCTATGGCTACACCTTC
>many|13|TRBD1|TRBJ1-2|TRBV27
CASSLRQGKGYTF
TGTGCCAGCAGTTTAAGACAGGGGAAAGGCTACACCTTC
>few|16|TRBD2|TRBJ2-2|TRBV19
CASSTLAGGFGGELFF
TGTGCCAGTAGTACCCTAGCGGGAGGTTTTGGTGGGGAGCTGTTTTTT
>NA|17|TRBD2|TRBJ2-7|TRBV19
CASSPRGLAGPSYEQYF
TGTGCCAGTAGTCCTCGCGGACTAGCGGGCCCCTCCTACGAGCAGTACTTC
>many|16|NA|TRBJ2-7|TRBV18
CASSTVSGRGIGEQYF
TGTGCCAGCTCGACCGTCTCCGGGAGAGGGATCGGCGAGCAGTACTTC
>NA|14|TRBD1|TRBJ2-2|TRBV19
CASSYPDRAGELFF
TGTGCCAGTAGTTACCCGGACAGGGCCGGGGAGCTGTTTTTT
>NA|14|NA|TRBJ2-7|TRBV5-1
CASSPTLGYYEQYF
TGCGCCAGCAGCCCTACCCTAGGGTACTACGAGCAGTACTTC
>many|15|NA|TRBJ2-7|TRBV7-2
CASSSQGGGPYEQYF
TGTGCCAGCAGCTCTCAGGGGGGAGGGCCCTACGAGCAGTACTTC
>NA|14|NA|TRBJ1-4|TRBV6-5
CASSYGQTNEELFF
TGTGCCAGCAGTTACGGACAGACTAATGAAGAACTGTTTTTT
>NA|16|TRBD2|TRBJ2-1|TRBV13
CASGEAGGRSYNEQFF
TGTGCCTCCGGGGAAGCGGGAGGCCGCTCCTACAATGAGCAGTTCTTC
>many|12|NA|TRBJ2-1|TRBV12-3/TRBV12-4
CASSFEVDEQFF
TGTGCCAGCAGTTTTGAAGTCGATGAGCAGTTCTTC
>many|16|NA|TRBJ1-2|TRBV12-3/TRBV12-4
CASAGLRADPDYGYTF
TGTGCCAGCGCTGGTTTGCGGGCAGACCCCGACTATGGCTACACCTTC
>many|13|NA|TRBJ1-5|TRBV3-1
CASSLQRNQPQHF
TGTGCCAGCAGCCTACAGAGGAATCAGCCCCAGCATTTT
>many|11|NA|TRBJ2-1|TRBV6-2/TRBV6-3
CASSYSRAQFF
TGTGCCAGCAGTTACTCGAGGGCGCAGTTCTTC
>many|13|TRBD2|TRBJ2-7|TRBV6-1
CASKSSGLYEQYF
TGTGCCAGCAAATCTAGCGGTCTATACGAGCAGTACTTC
>many|12|NA|TRBJ2-1|TRBV24-1
CATKGTTHEQFF
TGTGCCACCAAGGGCACCACTCATGAGCAGTTCTTC
>few|14|NA|TRBJ2-1|TRBV7-2
CASSLDRRRNEQFF
TGTGCCAGCAGCCTAGACAGGAGGCGCAATGAGCAGTTCTTC
>many|15|TRBD2|TRBJ2-7|TRBV6-1
CASRPGLAGGYEQYF
TGTGCCAGCAGACCGGGACTAGCGGGAGGCTACGAGCAGTACTTC
>NA|12|NA|TRBJ1-3|TRBV5-6
CASRDGGNTIYF
TGTGCCAGCAGGGATGGGGGAAACACCATATATTTT
>few|15|TRBD1|TRBJ1-1|TRBV3-1
CASSQQGGWDTEAFF
TGTGCCAGCAGCCAACAGGGGGGGTGGGACACTGAAGCTTTCTTT
>many|15|NA|TRBJ2-2|TRBV10-3
CAISESWRGAGELFF
TGTGCCATCAGTGAGAGTTGGAGGGGAGCCGGGGAGCTGTTTTTT
>NA|13|NA|TRBJ2-1|TRBV28
CASRGRWDNEQFF
TGTGCCAGCAGGGGTAGGTGGGACAATGAGCAGTTCTTC
>many|12|NA|TRBJ2-3|TRBV11-1
CASTPAEDTQYF
TGTGCCAGCACCCCAGCAGAGGATACGCAGTATTTT
>NA|14|TRBD2|TRBJ2-1|TRBV5-1
CASRANIAGISQLF
TGCGCCAGCAGGGCTAATATAGCGGGAATCTCCCAGCTCTTC
>few|14|NA|TRBJ2-3|TRBV30
CAWNRARSTDTQYF
TGTGCCTGGAATAGAGCGCGTAGCACAGATACGCAGTATTTT
>many|14|NA|TRBJ1-2|TRBV6-5
CASSYRGRDYGYTF
TGTGCCAGCAGTTACAGAGGGAGGGACTATGGCTACACCTTC
>many|16|NA|TRBJ2-7|TRBV12-3/TRBV12-4
CASSTYRDAARYEQYF
TGTGCCAGCAGTACGTACCGGGACGCAGCGCGATACGAGCAGTACTTC
>many|13|NA|TRBJ1-2|TRBV27
CASSSGRRHGYTF
TGTGCCAGCAGTTCTGGGCGGAGGCATGGCTACACCTTC
>many|14|TRBD2|TRBJ2-4|TRBV2
CASHGRGAKNIQYF
TGTGCCAGTCATGGGAGGGGAGCCAAAAACATTCAGTACTTC
>few|13|NA|TRBJ2-4|TRBV30
CAWSVGAGNIQYF
TGTGCCTGGAGTGTAGGGGCGGGTAACATTCAGTACTTC
>NA|14|NA|TRBJ2-2|TRBV24-1
CATSDPGLRGELFF
TGTGCCACCAGTGACCCCGGTTTAAGGGGGGAGCTGTTTTTT
>many|15|TRBD1|TRBJ2-7|TRBV7-6
CASSPGTGNSNEQYF
TGTGCCAGCAGCCCGGGGACAGGGAACAGCAACGAGCAGTACTTC
>many|12|TRBD2|TRBJ2-4|TRBV29-1
CSVGSGGDIQYF
TGCAGCGTTGGTAGTGGGGGGGACATTCAGTACTTC
>many|15|NA|TRBJ2-6|TRBV28
CASSLQGPGANVLTF
TGCGCCAGCAGCCTACAGGGCCCTGGGGCCAACGTCCTGACTTTC
>many|11|NA|TRBJ2-7|TRBV7-8
CASSARYGQYF
TGTGCCAGCAGCGCACGGTACGGGCAGTACTTC
>many|10|NA|TRBJ1-1|TRBV2
CASSEAQTFF
TGTGCCAGCAGTGAAGCGCAGACTTTCTTT
>NA|14|NA|TRBJ1-6|TRBV9
CASSVAGRNSPLHF
TGTGCCAGCAGCGTAGCAGGGAGGAATTCACCCCTCCACTTT
>many|15|NA|TRBJ2-5|TRBV7-6
CASSPEANLQETQYF
TGTGCCAGCAGCCCAGAGGCAAACCTCCAAGAGACCCAGTACTTC
>many|14|NA|TRBJ2-5|TRBV6-1
CASSAAQGRETQYF
TGTGCCAGCAGTGCCGCTCAGGGCCGTGAGACCCAGTACTTC
>few|13|NA|TRBJ1-6|TRBV29-1
CSVIDTVNSPLHF
TGCAGCGTAATTGACACAGTTAATTCACCCCTCCACTTT
>NA|13|NA|TRBJ1-2|TRBV14
CASSQVGRAGYAF
TGTGCCAGCAGCCAAGTCGGAAGGGCTGGCTACGCCTTC
>many|15|NA|TRBJ2-5|TRBV20-1
CSAGGTVGWGETQYF
TGCAGTGCTGGGGGGACAGTCGGGTGGGGGGAGACCCAGTACTTC
>few|19|NA|TRBJ2-4|TRBV3-1
CASSQGWWTEKSAKNIQYF
TGTGCCAGCAGCCAAGGTTGGTGGACAGAGAAGTCGGCCAAAAACATTCAGTACTTC
>many|14|NA|TRBJ1-6|TRBV11-1
CASSLQGGNSPLHF
TGTGCCAGCAGCCTACAGGGTGGGAATTCACCCCTCCACTTT
>many|13|NA|TRBJ2-7|TRBV10-1
CASSESSRYEQYF
TGCGCCAGCAGTGAGTCGTCCCGGTACGAGCAGTACTTC
>few|14|NA|TRBJ2-2|TRBV11-2
CASSRDFQTGELFF
TGTGCCAGCAGCAGAGACTTCCAAACCGGGGAGCTGTTTTTT
>NA|13|NA|TRBJ1-1|TRBV24-1
CATRLAMNTEAFF
TGTGCCACCCGATTAGCCATGAACACTGAAGCTTTCTTT
>NA|15|TRBD2|TRBJ2-1|TRBV12-3/TRBV12-4
CASSFGGREVIEQFF
TGTGCCAGCAGTTTCGGAGGCCGGGAGGTTATTGAGCAGTTCTTC
>NA|15|TRBD1|TRBJ1-2|TRBV9
CASSPGQGTNYGYTF
TGTGCCAGCAGCCCCGGACAGGGAACTAACTATGGCTACACCTTC
>many|17|TRBD1|TRBJ2-6|TRBV12-3/TRBV12-4
CASRPDRGRTGANVLTF
TGTGCCAGCAGGCCGGACAGGGGGCGTACTGGGGCCAACGTCCTGACTTTC
>NA|16|NA|TRBJ2-1|TRBV4-1
CASSQDGLASENEQFF
TGCGCCAGCAGCCAAGATGGGCTAGCCTCGGAGAATGAGCAGTTCTTC
>many|15|TRBD1|TRBJ2-2|TRBV6-1
CASRTGNVLTGELFF
TGTGCCAGCCGGACAGGGAACGTGTTGACCGGGGAGCTGTTTTTT